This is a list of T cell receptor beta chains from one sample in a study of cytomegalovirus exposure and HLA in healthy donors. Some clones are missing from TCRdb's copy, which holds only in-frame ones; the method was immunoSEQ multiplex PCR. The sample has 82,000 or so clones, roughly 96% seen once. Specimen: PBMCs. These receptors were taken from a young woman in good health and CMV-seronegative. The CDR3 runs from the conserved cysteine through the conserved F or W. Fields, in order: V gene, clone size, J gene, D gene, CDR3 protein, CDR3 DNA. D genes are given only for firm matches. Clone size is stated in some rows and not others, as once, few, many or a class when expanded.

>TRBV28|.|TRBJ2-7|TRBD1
CASSSGTGFYEQYF
TGTGCCAGCAGTTCCGGGACAGGGTTCTACGAGCAGTACTTC
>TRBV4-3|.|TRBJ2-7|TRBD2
CASSSGPGETSGRAYEQYF
TGCGCCAGCAGCTCCGGGCCAGGAGAGACTAGCGGGAGGGCCTACGAGCAGTACTTC
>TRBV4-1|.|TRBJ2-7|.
CASSQGGTYEQYF
TGCGCCAGCAGCCAAGGAGGGACCTACGAGCAGTACTTC
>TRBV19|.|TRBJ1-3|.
CASSMIGLGGSGNTIYF
TGTGCCAGTAGTATGATCGGCCTAGGGGGCTCTGGAAACACCATATATTTT
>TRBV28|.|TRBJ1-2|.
CASMVRQTPYGYTF
TGTGCCAGCATGGTACGACAGACTCCCTATGGCTACACCTTC
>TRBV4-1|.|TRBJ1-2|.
CASSQVGGSDYGYTF
TGCGCCAGCAGCCAAGTGGGGGGTAGCGACTATGGCTACACCTTC
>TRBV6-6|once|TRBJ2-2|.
CASSRGGNTGELFF
TGTGCCAGCAGTCGAGGAGGGAACACCGGGGAGCTGTTTTTT
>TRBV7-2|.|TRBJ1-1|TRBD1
CASSLTGGPNTEAFF
TGTGCCAGCAGCCTGACAGGGGGCCCGAACACTGAAGCTTTCTTT
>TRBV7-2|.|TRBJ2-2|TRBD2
CASSYGTSGTGELFF
TGTGCCAGCAGCTACGGGACTAGCGGAACCGGGGAGCTGTTTTTT
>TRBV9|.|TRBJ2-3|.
CASTSYGSSTDTQYF
TGTGCCAGCACCTCGTACGGTAGCAGCACAGATACGCAGTATTTT
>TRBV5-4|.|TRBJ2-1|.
CASSSSGTLRYNEQFF
TGTGCCAGCAGCTCCTCCGGGACTCTCCGCTACAATGAGCAGTTCTTC
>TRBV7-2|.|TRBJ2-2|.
CASSMSTGLHGELFF
TGTGCCAGCAGCATGTCTACAGGGTTGCACGGGGAGCTGTTTTTT
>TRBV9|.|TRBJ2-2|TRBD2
CASSSGTSTGELFF
TGTGCCAGCAGCTCCGGGACTAGTACCGGGGAGCTGTTTTTT
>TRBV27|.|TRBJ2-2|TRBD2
CATRGGAGELFF
TGTGCCACGCGGGGGGGCGCGGGGGAGCTGTTTTTT
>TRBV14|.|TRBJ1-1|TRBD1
CASSKRQGRPMNTEAFF
TGTGCCAGCAGTAAACGACAGGGGCGACCCATGAACACTGAAGCTTTCTTT
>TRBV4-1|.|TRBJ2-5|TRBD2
CASSQVGGGQETQYF
TGCGCCAGCAGCCAAGTAGGCGGGGGGCAAGAGACCCAGTACTTC
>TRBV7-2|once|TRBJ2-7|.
CASSPSYEQYF
TGTGCCAGCAGCCCGTCCTACGAGCAGTACTTC
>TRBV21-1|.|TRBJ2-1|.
CASALASGRFYNEQFF
TGTGCCAGCGCATTAGCCAGCGGGAGGTTCTACAATGAGCAGTTCTTC
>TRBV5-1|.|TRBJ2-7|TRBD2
CASSLDSGGVGEQYF
TGCGCCAGCAGCCTAGATAGCGGGGGCGTGGGGGAGCAGTACTTC
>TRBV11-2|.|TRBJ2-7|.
CASSVGVSLEQYF
TGTGCCAGCAGTGTAGGGGTGTCTCTCGAGCAGTACTTC
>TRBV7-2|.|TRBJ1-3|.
CASSPPGQAWIF
TGTGCCAGCAGCCCTCCCGGACAAGCCTGGATTTTT
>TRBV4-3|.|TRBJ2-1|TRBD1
CASSPRDRGGNEQFF
TGCGCCAGCAGCCCCCGGGACAGGGGGGGAAATGAGCAGTTCTTC
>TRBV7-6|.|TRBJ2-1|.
CASSHGEGAYNEQFF
TGTGCCAGCAGCCATGGGGAGGGGGCCTACAATGAGCAGTTCTTC
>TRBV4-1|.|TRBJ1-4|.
CASSQGGASGNEKLFF
TGCGCCAGCAGCCAAGGGGGCGCCAGTGGTAATGAAAAACTGTTTTTT
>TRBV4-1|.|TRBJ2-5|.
CASSQVHLDSQETQYF
TGCGCCAGCAGCCAAGTTCACTTGGACAGCCAAGAGACCCAGTACTTC
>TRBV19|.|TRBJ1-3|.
CASSPGPWGNTIYF
TGTGCCAGTAGTCCGGGTCCGTGGGGAAACACCATATATTTT
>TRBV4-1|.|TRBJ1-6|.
CASRTLFSSYNSPLHF
TGCGCCAGCAGGACTCTCTTCAGCTCCTATAATTCACCCCTCCACTTT
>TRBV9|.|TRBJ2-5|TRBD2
CASSVASGGQETQYF
TGTGCCAGCAGCGTGGCTAGCGGGGGGCAAGAGACCCAGTACTTC
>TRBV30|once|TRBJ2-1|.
CAWSGALNNEQFF
TGTGCCTGGAGTGGAGCTCTTAACAATGAGCAGTTCTTC
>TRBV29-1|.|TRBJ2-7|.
CSVEQRNRVRGMYEQYF
TGCAGCGTTGAACAAAGGAACAGGGTACGGGGTATGTACGAGCAGTACTTC
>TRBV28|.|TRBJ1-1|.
CASSSHGSGENTEAFF
TGTGCCAGCAGTTCACATGGAAGCGGGGAAAACACTGAAGCTTTCTTT
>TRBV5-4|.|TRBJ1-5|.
CASSLGGTNQPQHF
TGTGCCAGCAGCTTAGGGGGTACCAATCAGCCCCAGCATTTT
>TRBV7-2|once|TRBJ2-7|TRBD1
CASSSGQLLFF
TGTGCCAGCAGCTCGGGACAGTTACTTTTCTTC
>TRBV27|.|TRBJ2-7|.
CASSLSPRYEQYF
TGTGCCAGCAGTTTATCTCCCCGCTACGAGCAGTACTTC
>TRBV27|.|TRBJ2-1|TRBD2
CASRGGTSGAYNEQFF
TGTGCCAGCAGGGGGGGGACTAGCGGGGCCTACAATGAGCAGTTCTTC
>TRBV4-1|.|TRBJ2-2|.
CASSPGPGTGELFF
TGCGCCAGCAGCCCAGGGCCAGGTACCGGGGAGCTGTTTTTT
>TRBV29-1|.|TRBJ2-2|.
CSHSGNTGELFF
TGCAGCCACAGCGGGAACACCGGGGAGCTGTTTTTT
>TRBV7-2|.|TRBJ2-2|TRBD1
CASSLLGTGGLTTGELFF
TGTGCCAGCAGCTTACTTGGGACAGGGGGCCTTACCACCGGGGAGCTGTTTTTT
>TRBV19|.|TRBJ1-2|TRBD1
CASFTSGGQVGYTF
TGTGCCAGTTTTACGTCGGGGGGACAGGTTGGCTACACCTTC
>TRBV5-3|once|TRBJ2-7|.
CARSFFRDTYEQYF
TGTGCCAGAAGCTTCTTCAGGGACACCTACGAGCAGTACTTC